The next 24 T cell receptor beta chains were all read from a single sample in a study of vaccination and CD4 T cells after COVID-19. The treatment: roughly 11-day PBMC culture with coronavirus spike peptide pools or control peptides (ViraFEST assay). The Oncomine TCR Beta short-read assay generated sequence data from the DNA of cultured CD4+ T cells. TCRdb called the PCR reads again in MiXCR, with one record for every CDR3 protein. The table shows around 15,000 distinct CDR3 sequences, with about 50% occurring only once. Antigens for these TCRs are unknown. Sequenced input: CD4+ T cells from blood, cultured in vitro. The receptors originated from a human donor who had recovered from COVID-19.

This clonotype has a handful of counts. CDR3 residues: CASSERQGRRAVNEQFF. For the CDR3, the DNA is TGCGCCAGCAGTGAGAGGCAGGGTCGCAGGGCGGTCAATGAGCAGTTCTTC. The gene calls are TRBV10-1 and TRBJ2-1, with a tentative D call TRBD1 (5 bases). CDR1 is WNHNN and CDR2 is SYGVQD in the germline V gene (reference sequence). Trimming shortened V by 2 bases and J by 6 bases, and 20 bases separated the two germline ends. CDR3 length: 17 amino acids.

This clonotype turned up a few times. J is TRBJ1-2 and V is TRBV28; 7 bases match TRBD1. Germline V gene data show CDR1 as MDHEN and CDR2 as SYDVKM. This CDR3 contains 14 residues. The V gene end was trimmed by 2 bases and the J gene end by 4 bases; junction bases not matched to a gene: 4. Here the CDR3 DNA reads TGTGCCAGCAGTTTACCCGGGACAGCCTATGGCTACACCTTC. Protein product: CASSLPGTAYGYTF.

The gene calls are TRBV7-8 and TRBJ1-2; D not resolved. The CDR3 spans 15 residues. Germline V gene sequence: CDR1 SGHVS, CDR2 FQNEAQ. V dropped 5 bases and J dropped 4 bases, with 17 bases sitting between them. In nucleotides, the CDR3 is TGTGCCAGCAGCCCGAAGGGCCACGTTGTCTATGGCTACACCTTC. Translating it yields CASSPKGHVVYGYTF.

CDR3 protein: CASSLVGRQYGYTF. The CDR3 DNA reads TGTGCCAGCAGCTTAGTGGGCAGGCAATATGGCTACACCTTC. The chain is built from TRBV7-8 and TRBJ1-2; D is undetermined. Germline V CDR1 and CDR2: SGHVS, FQNEAQ. V shed 1 base and J shed 5 bases, with 11 bases lying between them. The CDR3 is 14 amino acids.

The gene calls are TRBV6-4 and TRBJ2-2, with TRBD2 matching 7 bases. Germline V CDR1 and CDR2: MRHNA, SNTAGT. The CDR3 contains 14 residues. V gave up 4 bases and J gave up 3 bases; unmatched junction bases: 2. The CDR3 here is CASSVLADTGELFF. DNA for the CDR3: TGTGCCAGCAGTGTCCTAGCGGACACCGGGGAGCTGTTTTTT.

This sequence joins TRBV28 and TRBJ1-5, with 8 bases that match TRBD1. Trimming cost V 6 bases and J 6 bases; bases outside gene matches: 10. Germline V gives CDR1 MDHEN, CDR2 SYDVKM. The CDR3 sequence is 15 residues long. DNA for the CDR3: TGTGCCAGCAGCCGAACAGGACAGGGAGTTCAGCCCCAGCATTTT. Its protein product is CASSRTGQGVQPQHF.

The chain's CDR3 is CASRVPRAYGYTF. Here the CDR3 DNA reads TGTGCCAGCAGAGTCCCCCGTGCCTATGGCTACACCTTC. J is TRBJ1-2 and V is TRBV28; D not resolved. The CDR3 loop spans 13 amino acids. Per the germline V gene, CDR1 is MDHEN and CDR2 is SYDVKM. The V gene lost 6 bases and the J gene lost 4 bases, with 12 bases spanning the gap.

The CDR3 coding sequence is TGTGCCAGCAGCGCGACAGGCGGTCACAATCAGCCCCAGCATTTT. Protein product: CASSATGGHNQPQHF. This chain uses TRBV28 with TRBJ1-5; TRBD1 is a possible D gene (6 bases). V lost 6 bases, J lost 3 bases, and 15 bases lay in between. This CDR3 has 15 amino acids. Germline V gives CDR1 MDHEN, CDR2 SYDVKM. The whole variable domain, filled in from reference TRBV28 and TRBJ1-5, reads DVKVTQSSRYLVKRTGEKVFLECVQDMDHENMFWYRQDPGLGLRLIYFSYDVKMKEKGDIPEGYSVSREKKERFSLILESASTNQTSMYLCASSATGGHNQPQHFGDGTRLSIL.

The J gene is TRBJ1-1, the V gene TRBV29-1; 8 nucleotides line up with TRBD1. CDR3 size: 13 residues. Germline CDR1 reads SQVTM; CDR2 reads ANQGSEA. V was pared by 7 bases and J by 0 bases, with 4 bases of the junction left unmatched. CDR3 protein: CSGRQGLNTEAFF. The DNA for the CDR3 is TGCAGCGGTCGACAGGGGTTGAACACTGAAGCTTTCTTT.

The rearrangement uses TRBV29-1 and TRBJ1-1; possibly TRBD1 for D (6 bases). The V end lost 0 bases, the J end lost 8 bases, and 19 bases lay between the germline ends. Germline V gene data show CDR1 as SQVTM and CDR2 as ANQGSEA. The CDR3 runs to 15 residues. The CDR3 spells CSVEEYDGQRLEAFF. In nucleotides, the CDR3 is TGCAGCGTTGAAGAGTATGACGGACAGCGATTAGAAGCTTTCTTT.

The rearrangement links TRBV6-1 to TRBJ2-7; 7 bases match TRBD1. CDR1 is MNHNS, CDR2 SASEGT, per germline. V shed 1 base and J 0 bases; nucleotides not matched to a gene: 3. The CDR3 runs 15 residues. The CDR3 region has the DNA TGTGCCAGCAGTGAAGTGACAGGGCCCTCCTACGAGCAGTACTTC. Encoded protein: CASSEVTGPSYEQYF.

The J gene is TRBJ2-2, the V gene TRBV7-6; no clear D gene. CDR1 and CDR2 from the germline V gene are SGHVS and FNYEAQ. Deletions cut 0 bases from V and 0 bases from J, with 8 bases between. The CDR3 has 16 amino acids. The CDR3 region has the DNA TGTGCCAGCAGCTTAGCGCGGCAGGCGAACACCGGGGAGCTGTTTTTT. This encodes CASSLARQANTGELFF.

This chain joins TRBV2 and TRBJ1-4; no firm D call. CDR3 length equals 13 residues. Trimming took off 4 bases at V and 8 bases at J, with 11 bases between the two ends. From germline, CDR1 is SNHLY and CDR2 FYNNEI. Written as DNA, the CDR3 is TGTGCCAGCAGTGCCGAGACATTCGAAAAACTGTTTTTT. The encoded protein is CASSAETFEKLFF.

This clonotype was detected a few times. The rearrangement joins TRBV2 to TRBJ1-5, with TRBD1 identical over 8 bases. Germline CDR1 SNHLY, CDR2 FYNNEI. The CDR3 covers 13 residues. V was clipped by 4 bases and J by 5 bases; unmatched bases: 1. CDR3 region: CASSVQGDQPQHF. CDR3 DNA: TGTGCCAGCAGTGTACAGGGGGATCAGCCCCAGCATTTT.

CDR3 sequence: CASSGGLTTYSPLHF. In DNA, the CDR3 is TGTGCCAGCAGCGGGGGGCTAACAACGTATTCACCCCTCCACTTT. This chain links TRBV2 with TRBJ1-6; D possibly corresponds to TRBD1 (6 bases). This CDR3 comprises 15 residues. Germline CDR1 is SNHLY and CDR2 is FYNNEI. The V end lost 6 bases, the J end lost 8 bases, and 17 bases lay between the germline ends.

The chain is built from TRBV7-9 and TRBJ1-2, with D possibly being TRBD1 (6 bases). Germline assignment: CDR1 SEHNR and CDR2 FQNEAQ (reference sequence). CDR3 size: 16 residues. V lost 5 bases and J lost 2, with 18 bases in between. The CDR3 nucleotides read TGTGCCAGCAGCGCCGGGGGCCCTTCTTCCAACTATGGCTACACCTTC. As protein: CASSAGGPSSNYGYTF.

In this sample, this clonotype turned up a few times. This sequence joins TRBV7-3 and TRBJ2-5; D is unclear. The germline V gene encodes CDR1 SGHTA and CDR2 FQGTGA. V lost 5 bases and J lost 6, with 16 bases in between. The CDR3 runs to 14 residues. The CDR3 sequence: CASSPSGRSQTQYF. The CDR3 bases are TGTGCCAGCAGCCCGAGTGGACGCAGCCAGACCCAGTACTTC.

The V call is TRBV20-1, the J call TRBJ2-3; perhaps TRBD2 as D (6 bases). The CDR3 is made up of 15 amino acids. Germline loops: CDR1 DFQATT, CDR2 SNEGSKA (reference sequence). V was shortened by 6 bases and J by 4 bases, with 20 bases between the two germline ends. As DNA, the CDR3 is TGCAGTGCCCTGGAAAGGCGCGGGGTAGCAGATACGCAGTATTTT. This encodes CSALERRGVADTQYF.

V is TRBV20-1 and J is TRBJ2-1; D may be TRBD1 or TRBD2 (5 bases each). The CDR3 contains 14 residues. Trimming removed 1 base at V and 7 bases at J, with 14 bases between. Germline lookup yields CDR1 DFQATT and CDR2 SNEGSKA (reference sequence). CDR3 DNA: TGCAGTGCTAGAGGGGGGACCGTTAGGAATGAGCAGTTCTTC. This translates into CSARGGTVRNEQFF.

This clonotype was seen more than once but under ten times. CDR3 nucleotide sequence: TGCGCCAGCAGCTTGATGACACCTTCGGAGACCCAGTACTTC. Protein sequence: CASSLMTPSETQYF. The chain has TRBV5-1 and TRBJ2-5, with D uncertain. V was trimmed by 1 base and J by 5 bases, leaving 12 bases between them. The CDR3 is 14 residues long. The germline CDR1 and CDR2 sequences are SGHRS and YFSETQ.

The rearrangement uses TRBV19 and TRBJ2-6, with no clear D. The V and J ends lost 3 bases and 0 bases respectively, with 15 bases between them. Per germline, CDR1 LNHDA and CDR2 SQIVND (reference sequence). The CDR3 totals 18 residues. For the CDR3, the DNA is TGTGCCAGTAGTATCTATCTCGATTGGAGCTCTGGGGCCAACGTCCTGACTTTC. Amino acid sequence: CASSIYLDWSSGANVLTF.

The V call is TRBV28, the J call TRBJ1-3, with unresolved D. Trimming took off 2 bases at V and 2 bases at J, with 7 bases between the two ends. Germline V gives CDR1 MDHEN, CDR2 SYDVKM. The CDR3 has 14 residues. The CDR3 nucleotides read TGTGCCAGCAGTTTACCGCAGGCTGGAAACACCATATATTTT. Protein product: CASSLPQAGNTIYF. The full variable domain, rest sourced from reference TRBV28 and TRBJ1-3, is DVKVTQSSRYLVKRTGEKVFLECVQDMDHENMFWYRQDPGLGLRLIYFSYDVKMKEKGDIPEGYSVSREKKERFSLILESASTNQTSMYLCASSLPQAGNTIYFGEGSWLTVV.

This chain connects TRBV6-1 to TRBJ2-1, with 10 bases that match TRBD2. V was clipped by 6 bases and J by 4 bases; unmatched bases: 6. Germline V gives CDR1 MNHNS, CDR2 SASEGT. The CDR3 contains 15 residues. The CDR3 DNA is TGTGCCAGCAGGGGCTCTAGCGGGGGTTACAATGAGCAGTTCTTC. Translated, it gives CASRGSSGGYNEQFF.

V gene TRBV6-5 combines with J gene TRBJ2-6; D is perhaps TRBD2 (7 bases). Per germline, CDR1 MNHEY and CDR2 SVGAGI. The CDR3 is 16 amino acids. V lost 0 bases, J lost 2 bases, and 8 bases lay in between. CDR3 sequence: CASSYSGGAGANVLTF. The DNA of the CDR3 is TGTGCCAGCAGTTACTCAGGGGGGGCTGGGGCCAACGTCCTGACTTTC.